Following are 2 T cell receptor beta chains from one sample sequenced in a study of T cell responses to AZD1222 COVID-19 vaccine. Libraries were prepared by immunoSEQ multiplex PCR; TCRdb keeps only in-frame clonotypes and omits some of them. The profile shows roughly 180,000 clones, around 93% of them singletons. The source was peripheral blood, collected on day 0 of AZD1222 vaccination. The receptor set was obtained from an adult in good health.

The J gene is TRBJ2-2, the V gene TRBV7-6; 9 bases agree with TRBD2. Germline CDR1 and CDR2: SGHVS and FNYEAQ. The V and J ends lost 6 bases and 4 bases, in that order; junction bases with no gene match: 9. There are 16 residues in the CDR3. Written as DNA, the CDR3 is TGTGCCAGCAGTCCCGTTGGCGGGAGGGCCACCGGGGAGCTGTTTTTT. This codes for CASSPVGGRATGELFF.

The chain links TRBV5-6 to TRBJ2-7; 9 nucleotides match TRBD2. Germline CDR1 SGHDT, CDR2 YYEEEE. V lost 2 bases and J lost 4; bases outside the gene matches: 13. This CDR3 spans 17 amino acids. CDR3 loop: CASSFVNSGSFGYEQYF. As DNA, the CDR3 is TGTGCCAGCAGCTTTGTGAATAGCGGGAGTTTCGGGTACGAGCAGTACTTC.